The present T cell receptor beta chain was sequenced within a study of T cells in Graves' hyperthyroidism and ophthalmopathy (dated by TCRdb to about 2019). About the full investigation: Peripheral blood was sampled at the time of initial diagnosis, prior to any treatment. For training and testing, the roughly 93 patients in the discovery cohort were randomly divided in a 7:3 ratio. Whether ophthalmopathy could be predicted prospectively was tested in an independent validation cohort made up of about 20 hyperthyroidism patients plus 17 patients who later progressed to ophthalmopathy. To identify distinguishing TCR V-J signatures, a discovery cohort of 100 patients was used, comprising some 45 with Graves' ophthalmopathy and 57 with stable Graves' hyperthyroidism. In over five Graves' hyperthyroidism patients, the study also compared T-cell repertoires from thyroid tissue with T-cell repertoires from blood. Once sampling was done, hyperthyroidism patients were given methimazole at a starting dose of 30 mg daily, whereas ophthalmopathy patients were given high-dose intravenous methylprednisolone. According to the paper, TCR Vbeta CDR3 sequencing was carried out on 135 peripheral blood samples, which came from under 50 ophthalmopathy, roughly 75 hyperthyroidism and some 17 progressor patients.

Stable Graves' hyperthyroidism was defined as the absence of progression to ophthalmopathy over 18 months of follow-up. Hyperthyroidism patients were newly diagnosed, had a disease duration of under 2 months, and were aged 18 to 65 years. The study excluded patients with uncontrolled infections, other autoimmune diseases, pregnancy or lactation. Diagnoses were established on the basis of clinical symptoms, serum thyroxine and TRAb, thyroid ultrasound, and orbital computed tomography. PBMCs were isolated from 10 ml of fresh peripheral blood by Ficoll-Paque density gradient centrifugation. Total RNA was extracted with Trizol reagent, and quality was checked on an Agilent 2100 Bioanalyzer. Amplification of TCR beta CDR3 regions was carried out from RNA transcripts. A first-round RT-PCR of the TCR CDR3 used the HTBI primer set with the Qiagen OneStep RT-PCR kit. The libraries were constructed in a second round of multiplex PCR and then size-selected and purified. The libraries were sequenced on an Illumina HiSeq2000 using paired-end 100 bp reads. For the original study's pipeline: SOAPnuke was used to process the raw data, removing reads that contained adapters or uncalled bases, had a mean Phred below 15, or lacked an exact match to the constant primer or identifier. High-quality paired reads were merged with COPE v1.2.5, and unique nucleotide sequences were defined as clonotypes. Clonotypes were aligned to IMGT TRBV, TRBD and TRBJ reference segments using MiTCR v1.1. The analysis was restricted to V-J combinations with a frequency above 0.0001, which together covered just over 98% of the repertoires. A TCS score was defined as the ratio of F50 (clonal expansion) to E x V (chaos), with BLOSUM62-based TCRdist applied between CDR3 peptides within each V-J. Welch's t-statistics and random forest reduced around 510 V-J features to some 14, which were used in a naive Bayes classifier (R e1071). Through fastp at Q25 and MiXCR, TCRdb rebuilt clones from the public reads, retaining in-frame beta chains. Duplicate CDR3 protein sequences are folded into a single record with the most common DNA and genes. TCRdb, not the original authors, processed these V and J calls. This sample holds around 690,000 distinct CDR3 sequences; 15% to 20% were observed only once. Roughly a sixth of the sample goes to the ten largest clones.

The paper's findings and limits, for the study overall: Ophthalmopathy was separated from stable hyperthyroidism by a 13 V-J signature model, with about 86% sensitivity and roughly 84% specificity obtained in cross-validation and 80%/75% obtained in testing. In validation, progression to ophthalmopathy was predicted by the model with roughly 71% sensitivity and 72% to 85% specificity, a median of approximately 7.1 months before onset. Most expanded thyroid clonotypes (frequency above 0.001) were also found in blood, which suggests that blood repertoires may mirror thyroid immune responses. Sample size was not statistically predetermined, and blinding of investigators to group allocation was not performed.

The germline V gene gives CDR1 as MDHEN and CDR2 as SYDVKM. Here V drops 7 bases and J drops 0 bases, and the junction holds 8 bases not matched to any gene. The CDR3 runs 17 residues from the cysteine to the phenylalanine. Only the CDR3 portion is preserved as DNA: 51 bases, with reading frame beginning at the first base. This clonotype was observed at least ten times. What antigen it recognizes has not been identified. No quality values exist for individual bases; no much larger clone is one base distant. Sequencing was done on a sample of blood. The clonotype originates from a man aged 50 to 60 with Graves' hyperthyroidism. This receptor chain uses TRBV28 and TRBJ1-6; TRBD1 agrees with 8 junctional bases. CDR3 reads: CASTTRTGSSYNSPLHF. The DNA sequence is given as TGTGCCAGCACCACTCGGACAGGGAGCTCCTATAATTCACCCCTCCACTTT.